Below, one T cell receptor beta chain is given with its context. Its antigen remains unknown. This sample was included in a study of T cells after yellow fever vaccination. Notes on the study in general: Most primary-vaccination clones recurred post-booster (roughly 96% CD4, over 70% CD8).

In making TCR cDNA, 5'RACE template switching added a universal primer site and UMIs to it. MiXCR was run by TCRdb on the 5' RACE reads, yielding one entry per CDR3 protein. The sample contains about 320,000 distinct CDR3 sequences, approximately 11% of which appear only once. The source of this sequence is a man between 18 and 35 years old who received the YFV17D yellow fever vaccine. The source material was CD4+ T cells sorted from PBMCs, sampled 45 days after the yellow fever booster vaccination.

CDR3 residues: CSARVPENTGELFF. The CDR3 region has the DNA TGCAGTGCTAGGGTCCCGGAGAACACCGGGGAGCTGTTTTTT. The chain links TRBV20-1 to TRBJ2-2; no clear D gene. Between the trimmed V and J ends, which lost 3 bases and 1 base, there was a span of 9 bases. This CDR3 has 14 amino acids. Per germline, CDR1 DFQATT and CDR2 SNEGSKA (reference sequence).